What follows are 10 T cell receptor beta chains derived from one specimen sequenced in a study of shared clonotypes between healthy human individuals. Libraries were prepared by immunoSEQ multiplex PCR; TCRdb keeps only in-frame clonotypes and omits some of them. The sample has 950,000 to 1,300,000 clones, more than 60% seen once. Source material: memory CD4+ T cells sorted from blood. Subset described: CD45RA-negative fraction. The origin of the receptors is a man aged 18 to 35 in good health.

In the case of this clone: The sample holds other DNA sequences that translate to the same CDR3. The J gene is TRBJ2-7, the V gene TRBV5-1; D gene ambiguous. Germline loops: CDR1 SGHRS, CDR2 YFSETQ. V was shortened by 4 bases and J by 0 bases, with 11 bases between the two germline ends. The CDR3 has 14 residues. In DNA, the CDR3 is TGCGCCAGCAGCCTAGTACCAGGCTCCTACGAGCAGTACTTC. Amino acid sequence: CASSLVPGSYEQYF.

This clone was counted only a few times. The chain links TRBV7-6 to TRBJ1-2; D not certain. The V end lost 4 bases, the J end lost 8 bases, and 11 bases lay between the germline ends. Germline V CDR1 and CDR2: SGHVS, FNYEAQ. The CDR3 is 12 amino acids. As DNA, the CDR3 is TGTGCCAGCAGCTCGACAAGTGGAGGCTACACCTTC. Amino acid sequence: CASSSTSGGYTF.

The chain joins TRBV5-4 to TRBJ2-5, with TRBD2 as a possible D gene (5 bases). The CDR3 covers 16 residues. V gave up 0 bases and J gave up 5 bases, with 17 bases separating them. The germline gives CDR1 SGHNT, CDR2 YYREEE (reference sequence). In DNA form, the CDR3 reads TGTGCCAGCAGCTTGGGAGCGGCTGGCTCGTGGGAGACCCAGTACTTC. This translates into CASSLGAAGSWETQYF.

In regard to this clone: One base away lies a much larger clone, so this may be a sequencing read error. This rearrangement joins TRBV19 to TRBJ2-6, with TRBD1 matching over 8 bases. CDR1 is LNHDA and CDR2 is SQIVND in the germline V gene (reference sequence). The CDR3 covers 15 residues. The ends lost 11 bases at V and 2 bases at J; junction bases unmatched: 8. The CDR3 DNA is TGTGCCGGTACCTCGGACAGGGCTGGGGCCAACGTCCTGACTTTC. Translation: CAGTSDRAGANVLTF.

V usage is TRBV25-1 and J usage is TRBJ1-1, with D perhaps TRBD1 (5 bases). Germline CDR1 and CDR2: MGHDK and SYGVNS. Trimming left V 5 bases short and J 5 bases short, with 12 bases between. This CDR3 is built from 13 residues. CDR3 amino acids: CASSKEGRTEAFF. The CDR3 DNA is TGTGCCAGCAGTAAAGAGGGACGAACTGAAGCTTTCTTT. The entire variable domain, with the rest obtained from reference TRBV25-1 and TRBJ1-1, is as follows: EADIYQTPRYLVIGTGKKITLECSQTMGHDKMYWYQQDPGMELHLIHYSYGVNSTEKGDLSSESTVSRIRTEHFPLTLESARPSHTSQYLCASSKEGRTEAFFGQGTRLTVV.

V is TRBV7-6 and J is TRBJ2-7, with 9 bases lining up with TRBD1. CDR1 is SGHVS, CDR2 FNYEAQ, per germline. J gave up 5 bases and V 2 bases, and 10 bases lay outside the gene matches. The CDR3 spans 16 residues. This CDR3 is CASSLKPGQGLHEQYF. CDR3 DNA: TGTGCCAGCAGCTTAAAGCCCGGACAGGGGCTGCACGAGCAGTACTTC.

This rearrangement joins TRBV12-5 to TRBJ2-7; maybe TRBD2 (6 bases). Germline values: CDR1 LGHNT, CDR2 FRNRAP. Trimming cost V 5 bases and J 0 bases, with 14 bases left between them. CDR3 length: 15 residues. In DNA, the CDR3 is TGTGCTAGTGGTGATTTTGGGGGGAGCTCCTACGAGCAGTACTTC. The encoded protein is CASGDFGGSSYEQYF.

The rearrangement uses TRBV5-4 and TRBJ2-5; the match to TRBD2 covers 7 bases. From germline, CDR1 is SGHNT and CDR2 YYREEE (reference sequence). The CDR3 totals 16 residues. Trimming cost V 4 bases and J 4 bases; bases outside gene matches: 13. The CDR3: CASSKGGGMQRETQYF. The CDR3 nucleotides read TGTGCCAGCAGCAAGGGCGGGGGTATGCAACGAGAGACCCAGTACTTC.

The J gene is TRBJ2-1, the V gene TRBV7-9, with TRBD2 identical over 12 bases. Trimming removed 3 bases from V and 3 bases from J; junction bases left unmatched: 9. Germline assignment: CDR1 SEHNR and CDR2 FQNEAQ (reference sequence). There are 18 residues in the CDR3. This CDR3 reads CASSLDWTSGVNYNEQFF. The CDR3, as DNA: TGTGCCAGCAGCTTGGATTGGACTAGCGGGGTGAACTACAATGAGCAGTTCTTC.

This clone turned up a few times. This chain joins TRBV19 and TRBJ2-7; D possibly uses TRBD1 or TRBD2 (6 bases each). Germline CDR1 reads LNHDA; CDR2 reads SQIVND (reference sequence). Trimming cost V 5 bases and J 5 bases, with 13 bases left between them. There are 13 residues in the CDR3. The CDR3 DNA sequence: TGTGCCAGTAGTGCCCCCGGGGGCCACGAGCAGTACTTC. Encoded protein: CASSAPGGHEQYF.